In its sample, the clone carrying this T cell receptor beta chain was seen many times. Its specificity is not known. This specimen comes from a study of Graves' ophthalmopathy and Graves' hyperthyroidism. Study results and limitations: Detected in blood as well were most expanded thyroid clonotypes with frequency above 0.001.

TCR beta CDR3 regions were amplified from RNA transcripts. First-round RT-PCR relied on HTBI primers, and a second-round multiplex PCR came next. MiXCR, applied by TCRdb to the multiplex PCR reads, yields one record per CDR3 protein. This sample has 300,000 to 400,000 distinct CDR3 sequences, with 17% found just once. If patients had other autoimmune diseases, uncontrolled infections, pregnancy or lactation, they were excluded. Trimming at V came to 4 bases and at J to 3 bases, leaving 11 bases not matched to a gene. The length of the CDR3 is 17 residues. CDR1 and CDR2 from the germline V gene are SNHLY and FYNNEI.

The sequenced sample was peripheral blood. The V and J genes are TRBV2 and TRBJ2-7, with TRBD2 matching over 11 bases. The origin of this receptor is an adult man with Graves' ophthalmopathy. The CDR3 protein is CASSGQGRGTSGYEQYF. CDR3 nucleotides: TGTGCCAGCAGTGGACAGGGGCGAGGGACTAGCGGCTACGAGCAGTACTTC. The complete variable domain, with remaining parts taken from reference TRBV2 and TRBJ2-7, reads EPEVTQTPSHQVTQMGQEVILRCVPISNHLYFYWYRQILGQKVEFLVSFYNNEISEKSEIFDDQFSVERPDGSNFTLKIRSTKLEDSAMYFCASSGQGRGTSGYEQYFGPGTRLTVT.